Below, 21 T cell receptor beta chains from the same sample are listed, as sequenced in a study of blood T cell repertoires in COVID-19. Method: immunoSEQ multiplex PCR; TCRdb's copy keeps in-frame clones and lacks some. The sample shows about 120,000 clones, 90% of them seen only once. Sequencing was done on a sample of peripheral blood. The receptors here all came from a woman aged 60-75 years with COVID-19, enrolled during active disease.

The gene calls are TRBV6-5 and TRBJ1-2; 8 bases map to TRBD1. Germline CDR1 is MNHEY and CDR2 is SVGAGI. The CDR3 runs 13 residues. J was trimmed by 8 bases and V by 4 bases; bases with no gene match: 6. CDR3 loop: CASSFPGGAGYTF. CDR3 bases: TGTGCCAGCAGTTTTCCAGGGGGCGCGGGCTACACCTTC.

The chain carries TRBV5-1 and TRBJ2-7; TRBD1 aligns across 9 bases. Trimming took 4 bases from V and 4 from J; bases not matched to a gene: 9. Germline CDR1 SGHRS, CDR2 YFSETQ. The CDR3 length is 15 residues. The DNA of the CDR3 is TGCGCCAGCAGCCTGACCGGGACAGGGCAATACGAGCAGTACTTC. It translates to CASSLTGTGQYEQYF.

The chain combines TRBV6-5 with TRBJ1-2; D possibly corresponds to TRBD1 (5 bases). CDR1 MNHEY and CDR2 SVGAGI come from the germline V gene. The CDR3 runs 15 residues. Trimming left V 6 bases short and J 7 bases short, with 21 bases between. The DNA for the CDR3 is TGTGCCAGCAGAATCGCTCAGGGTTTGGGGCTTGGCTACACCTTC. Translated: CASRIAQGLGLGYTF.

The rearrangement links TRBV19 to TRBJ2-3, with 8 nucleotides matching TRBD2. The germline gives CDR1 LNHDA, CDR2 SQIVND (reference sequence). This CDR3 contains 17 residues. The junction had 10 bases not matched to a gene; V was cut back by 5 bases and J by 0 bases. The CDR3 region has the DNA TGTGCCAGTAGTCCACCACCTATAGCGGGGAGCACAGATACGCAGTATTTT. This translates into CASSPPPIAGSTDTQYF.

The chain's CDR3 is CSPNRYNEQFF. The CDR3 DNA reads as TGCAGTCCAAATCGGTACAATGAGCAGTTCTTC. This chain links TRBV20-1 with TRBJ2-1; D gene ambiguous. V was pared by 8 bases and J by 4 bases, with 9 bases between. The germline gives CDR1 DFQATT, CDR2 SNEGSKA (reference sequence). The length of the CDR3 is 11 residues.

The rearrangement uses TRBV9 and TRBJ1-2; 9 bases line up with TRBD1. Per germline, CDR1 SGDLS and CDR2 YYNGEE. The J segment lost 4 bases and the V segment lost 3 bases, leaving 13 bases of the junction unmatched. The CDR3 covers 17 residues. CDR3 coding DNA: TGTGCCAGCAGCGCCCAAACAGGGGGCCCCGATCTCTATGGCTACACCTTC. Translated, it gives CASSAQTGGPDLYGYTF.

The rearrangement links TRBV7-2 to TRBJ2-7, with D maybe TRBD2 (6 bases). Germline CDR1 reads SGHTA; CDR2 reads FQGNSA. V gave up 7 bases and J gave up 7 bases, with 23 bases separating them. CDR3 size: 15 residues. CDR3 bases: TGTGCCAGCACCCCGATGGGGCGGGGCGCGGGGGAGCAGTACTTC. Its translation: CASTPMGRGAGEQYF.

The genes are TRBV6-1 and TRBJ1-6, with 10 bases fitting TRBD1. CDR3 length: 15 amino acids. V shed 7 bases, J shed 7 bases, and the junction held 7 bases outside the gene matches. From germline, CDR1 is MNHNS and CDR2 SASEGT. For the CDR3, the DNA is TGTGCCAGCATCCGTGGGGACAGGGGAAATTCACCCCTCCACTTT. Its translation is CASIRGDRGNSPLHF.

J is TRBJ2-3 and V is TRBV5-5; D is unclear. Germline loops: CDR1 SGHKS, CDR2 YYEKEE (reference sequence). Trimming took off 0 bases at V and 3 bases at J, with 5 bases between the two ends. The CDR3 runs 13 residues. Here the CDR3 reads CASSLDETDTQYF. The CDR3, as DNA: TGTGCCAGCAGCTTGGATGAGACAGATACGCAGTATTTT.

The chain links TRBV3-1 (or the pseudogene TRBV3-2) to TRBJ2-1; D is uncertain. Per the germline V gene, CDR1 is LGHDT and CDR2 is YNNKEL (reference sequence). This CDR3 spans 12 amino acids. The V end lost 4 bases, the J end lost 15 bases, and 16 bases lay between the germline ends. The CDR3: CASSLGKTVAFF. The CDR3 coding sequence is TGTGCCAGCAGCCTGGGCAAGACGGTTGCGTTCTTC.

The chain combines TRBV9 with TRBJ2-5; tentatively, D is TRBD2 (6 bases). Germline CDR1 SGDLS, CDR2 YYNGEE. This CDR3 comprises 15 residues. Trimming took 0 bases from V and 5 from J, leaving 14 bases between them. This chain's CDR3 is CASSVGAGGGETQYF. CDR3 DNA sequence: TGTGCCAGCAGCGTAGGGGCAGGCGGAGGGGAGACCCAGTACTTC.

This rearrangement joins TRBV12-3 or TRBV12-4 to TRBJ1-3, with 7 bases matching TRBD1. This CDR3 has 13 amino acids. Trimming at V came to 4 bases and at J to 5 bases, leaving 2 bases not matched to a gene. CDR3 coding DNA: TGTGCCAGCAGTTCGGGACAGAGAAACACCATATATTTT. It translates to CASSSGQRNTIYF.

The rearrangement links TRBV7-9 to TRBJ1-2, with a possible D match to TRBD1 (6 bases). V dropped 6 bases and J dropped 3 bases, with 17 bases sitting between them. Germline V gene data show CDR1 as SEHNR and CDR2 as FQNEAQ (reference sequence). CDR3 length: 15 amino acids. The CDR3 reads CASRVGHEGHYGYTF. In nucleotides, the CDR3 is TGTGCCAGCAGGGTGGGACACGAGGGACACTATGGCTACACCTTC.

The rearrangement uses TRBV28 and TRBJ2-1; 10 bases fit TRBD2. V lost 6 bases to trimming and J lost 9 bases; unmatched junction nucleotides: 17. The germline gives CDR1 MDHEN, CDR2 SYDVKM. CDR3 length: 17 amino acids. Written as DNA, the CDR3 is TGTGCCAGCAGCACTGGTGGCCTAGCGGGGGAAATGGGTGAGCAGTTCTTC. Translated, it gives CASSTGGLAGEMGEQFF.

The rearrangement uses TRBV4-2 and TRBJ2-1, with 10 nucleotides matching TRBD2. Per the germline V gene, CDR1 is LGHNA and CDR2 is YNFKEQ. V shed 4 bases and J 0 bases; nucleotides not matched to a gene: 6. The CDR3 totals 17 residues. The DNA for the CDR3 is TGTGCCAGCAGCCGAATTAGCGGGGGGAGCTCCTACAATGAGCAGTTCTTC. It is translated as CASSRISGGSSYNEQFF.

This chain connects TRBV3-1 (or the pseudogene TRBV3-2) to TRBJ1-2; TRBD1 matches 11 bases. The CDR3 runs to 18 residues. With V trimmed by 8 bases and J by 6 bases, 20 bases remained unmatched. CDR1 LGHDT and CDR2 YNNKEL come from the germline V gene (reference sequence). The CDR3 nucleotides read TGTGCCAGCGGGCCTTTTACCGACTTAAGGACAGGGGGCAATGGCTACACCTTC. It specifies CASGPFTDLRTGGNGYTF.

The rearrangement uses TRBV6-5 and TRBJ1-1; 9 bases fit TRBD1. The V gene end was trimmed by 2 bases and the J gene end by 7 bases; junction bases not matched to a gene: 2. Germline CDR1 MNHEY, CDR2 SVGAGI. The CDR3 spans 13 residues. The CDR3 loop reads CASSYGGQGEAFF. The CDR3 bases are TGTGCCAGCAGTTACGGGGGACAGGGTGAAGCTTTCTTT.

The chain carries TRBV7-3 and TRBJ1-3, with 7 bases matching TRBD1. Germline values: CDR1 SGHTA, CDR2 FQGTGA. This CDR3 spans 16 amino acids. J gave up 0 bases and V 5 bases, and 7 bases lay outside the gene matches. This chain's CDR3 is CASSLTGASSGNTIYF. In DNA form, the CDR3 reads TGTGCCAGCAGCCTTACAGGGGCGAGCTCTGGAAACACCATATATTTT.

CDR3 in amino acids: CASSPPLQGPTYEQYF. DNA of the CDR3: TGTGCCAGCTCACCTCCCCTACAGGGACCTACCTACGAGCAGTACTTC. This chain joins TRBV18 and TRBJ2-7; tentatively, D is TRBD1 (6 bases). Germline V gene lookup returns CDR1 KGHSH and CDR2 LQKENI. V was cut by 3 bases and J by 2 bases, with 17 bases left in between. This CDR3 spans 16 amino acids.

This rearrangement joins TRBV4-3 to TRBJ2-5; D gene unclear. Germline CDR1 is LGHNA and CDR2 is YSLEER. V lost 4 bases to trimming and J lost 0 bases, with 15 bases between them. The CDR3 consists of 16 residues. DNA of the CDR3: TGCGCCAGCAGCCTCTTGATGAATGGCTACCAAGAGACCCAGTACTTC. Encoded protein: CASSLLMNGYQETQYF.

The J gene is TRBJ2-7, the V gene TRBV21-1; TRBD2 is the table's D call and was not checked against the DNA. TRBV21-1 is a pseudogene locus. CDR3 size: 14 residues. CDR3 DNA: TGTGCCAGCAGCAGGGAGGGGCCCTCCTACGAGCAGTACTTC. This codes for CASSREGPSYEQYF.